The 2 T cell receptor beta chains given below trace back to one sample, sequenced in a study of OX40 agonist ivuxolimab in advanced cancers. Generated by immunoSEQ multiplex PCR, the TCRdb table keeps only in-frame clones and is missing some. In the table there are more than 50,000 clones, about 88% of which are singletons. The sample consisted of CD4+ or CD8+ T cells sorted from blood, taken in a trial of the OX40 agonist ivuxolimab. These receptors all come from an adult with an advanced solid tumor such as melanoma, head and neck, liver or kidney cancer.

J is TRBJ2-1 and V is TRBV7-9; 11 positions match TRBD2. V shed 5 bases, J shed 7 bases, and the junction held 10 bases outside the gene matches. The V gene's germline CDR1 is SEHNR and CDR2 FQNEAQ (reference sequence). The CDR3 loop spans 16 amino acids. The CDR3 nucleotides are TGTGCCAGCAGCCCCTCCGGGACTAGCGGAACTAATGAGCAGTTCTTC. It yields the protein CASSPSGTSGTNEQFF.

This rearrangement joins TRBV21-1 to TRBJ2-1; no check of the table's D call, TRBD2, against the DNA was made. TRBV21-1 is a known pseudogene. The CDR3 contains 15 residues. CDR3 residues: CASSLREKPHNEQFF. CDR3 DNA: TGTGCCAGCAGCTTGCGGGAGAAGCCTCACAATGAGCAGTTCTTC.